The 29 T cell receptor beta chains below all came from one sample that was sequenced in a study of immune cell composition in non-small cell lung cancer (dated by TCRdb to the late 2010s). To prepare the library, the immunoSEQ multiplex PCR assay was applied. The clones in this table, taken by TCRdb from immuneACCESS, are in-frame only. Not every clone is retained; where verified, under half of the shortfall comes from an unresolved V gene, and the cause of the rest is unknown. Across this sample there are around 7,000 clones, with 80% to 90% seen only once. 12% of the sample comes from the top ten. Non-adjacent lung tissue from the same patient, taken as far from the tumour as possible and at least 3 cm away, was used for the normal lung samples. The specimen was non-adjacent lung tissue. All receptors come from a human donor with non-small cell lung cancer.

The chain is built from TRBV7-4 and TRBJ1-6; D is unclear. Germline V gene data show CDR1 as SGHVT and CDR2 as SQSDAQ. Trimming left V 7 bases short and J 7 bases short, with 8 bases between. This CDR3 region has 12 residues. DNA of the CDR3: TGTGCCAGCACCCTTGGGAATTCACCCCTCCACTTT. The encoded protein is CASTLGNSPLHF.

The V and J genes are TRBV6-5 and TRBJ2-7, with 9 bases that match TRBD1. The CDR3 spans 15 residues. V was clipped by 0 bases and J by 5 bases; unmatched bases: 5. Germline-derived CDR1 and CDR2 are MNHEY and SVGAGI. This CDR3 reads CASSYSTTGGDEQYF. The CDR3 DNA sequence: TGTGCCAGCAGTTACTCGACCACAGGGGGCGACGAGCAGTACTTC.

The chain combines TRBV7-9 with TRBJ1-1, with D unresolved. V was cut by 4 bases and J by 5 bases, with 17 bases left in between. The CDR3 runs 15 residues. Looked up from germline, CDR1 is SEHNR and CDR2 is FQNEAQ (reference sequence). CDR3 residues: CASSSQSGVGTEAFF. The CDR3 DNA reads TGTGCCAGCAGCTCCCAGTCTGGTGTGGGGACTGAAGCTTTCTTT.

This clone was counted only a few times. The chain combines TRBV7-2 with TRBJ2-2, with D tentatively TRBD2 (6 bases). CDR3 length: 16 residues. Germline V gives CDR1 SGHTA, CDR2 FQGNSA. With 2 bases removed from V and 1 base from J, the gap between germline ends came to 11 bases. The CDR3 DNA is TGTGCCAGCAGCTTAAGGAGGGTACAGAACACCGGGGAGCTGTTTTTT. Translation: CASSLRRVQNTGELFF. Filled out from reference TRBV7-2 and TRBJ2-2, the complete variable domain reads GAGVSQSPSNKVTEKGKDVELRCDPISGHTALYWYRQSLGQGLEFLIYFQGNSAPDKSGLPSDRFSAERTGGSVSTLTIQRTQQEDSAVYLCASSLRRVQNTGELFFGEGSRLTVL.

The V call is TRBV4-3, the J call TRBJ2-7, with 7 nucleotides matching TRBD1. CDR3 length equals 16 residues. With 0 bases clipped from V and 4 bases from J, the junction kept 9 bases outside the gene matches. Germline V gives CDR1 LGHNA, CDR2 YSLEER. The CDR3, as DNA: TGCGCCAGCAGCCAAGAATGGGCAGGGGGACAATACGAGCAGTACTTC. This codes for CASSQEWAGGQYEQYF.

V and J are TRBV7-2 and TRBJ1-1; TRBD1 might be the D (5 bases). V lost 1 base, J lost 6 bases, and 12 bases lay in between. This CDR3 is built from 14 residues. Germline CDR1 is SGHTA and CDR2 is FQGNSA. In DNA, the CDR3 is TGTGCCAGCAGCTTAGGATTGGGGGTCTCTGAAGCTTTCTTT. Protein sequence: CASSLGLGVSEAFF.

The chain employs TRBV10-3 and TRBJ1-2, with TRBD1 matching 9 bases. This CDR3 has 15 amino acids. Per the germline V gene, CDR1 is ENHRY and CDR2 is SYGVKD. The junction had 5 bases not matched to a gene; V was cut back by 0 bases and J by 6 bases. In nucleotides, the CDR3 is TGTGCCATCAGTGAGTCCAGGGACAGGGTTCATGGCTACACCTTC. Its translation: CAISESRDRVHGYTF.

This chain's CDR3 is CSVRGGRDTDTQYF. Here the CDR3 DNA reads TGCAGCGTAAGAGGGGGGCGTGACACAGATACGCAGTATTTT. The chain uses TRBV29-1 and TRBJ2-3; D might be TRBD1 or TRBD2, each matching 6 bases. V dropped 6 bases and J dropped 2 bases, with 15 bases sitting between them. The germline gives CDR1 SQVTM, CDR2 ANQGSEA. The CDR3 length is 14 residues.

This sequence joins TRBV11-2 and TRBJ1-4, with TRBD1 matching 7 bases. CDR3 length: 15 residues. Germline V gene lookup returns CDR1 SGHAT and CDR2 FQNNGV. The ends lost 4 bases at V and 4 bases at J; junction bases unmatched: 6. The chain's CDR3 is CASSSQTGRNEKLFF. The DNA for the CDR3 is TGTGCCAGCAGCTCGCAGACAGGGCGTAATGAAAAACTGTTTTTT.

This chain connects TRBV28 to TRBJ1-2; unclear D gene. CDR3 length: 14 amino acids. V shed 1 base and J shed 2 bases, with 8 bases lying between them. CDR1 is MDHEN and CDR2 is SYDVKM in the germline V gene. The CDR3, as DNA: TGTGCCAGCAGTTTATTCGGACTCAACTATGGCTACACCTTC. Translating gives CASSLFGLNYGYTF.

The chain recombines TRBV6-5 with TRBJ2-6; possibly TRBD1 or TRBD2 for D (6 bases each). Germline V gives CDR1 MNHEY, CDR2 SVGAGI. V was cut by 7 bases and J by 4 bases, with 14 bases left in between. The CDR3 has 15 amino acids. CDR3 DNA sequence: TGTGCCAGCACTTGGAGGGGGTCCGGGGCCAACGTCCTGACTTTC. Protein sequence: CASTWRGSGANVLTF.

This clone was seen a few times. The J gene is TRBJ2-1, the V gene TRBV7-8; 8 nucleotides match TRBD2. This CDR3 comprises 14 residues. The V segment lost 11 bases and the J segment 5 bases; nucleotides outside the gene matches: 11. Germline V gives CDR1 SGHVS, CDR2 FQNEAQ. In DNA form, the CDR3 reads TGTGCCTCTAAGCCGGGGGGGATCGACAATGAGCAGTTCTTC. Protein product: CASKPGGIDNEQFF.

This clone was observed once. The chain links TRBV5-5 to TRBJ2-7; the D gene could be TRBD1 or TRBD2 (5 bases each). Looked up from germline, CDR1 is SGHKS and CDR2 is YYEKEE (reference sequence). The CDR3 is 16 amino acids. Trimming cost V 0 bases and J 2 bases, with 15 bases left between them. The CDR3 loop reads CASSLASSGTAYEQYF. CDR3 DNA sequence: TGTGCCAGCAGCTTGGCCAGCTCAGGGACGGCCTACGAGCAGTACTTC.

The chain recombines TRBV30 with TRBJ1-1; the match to TRBD1 covers 10 bases. The CDR3 totals 13 residues. V dropped 3 bases and J dropped 6; count of bases not matched to a gene: 4. Germline CDR1 and CDR2: GTSNPN and SVGIG (reference sequence). DNA for the CDR3: TGTGCCTGGAGAAGACAGGGGGCTTCTGAAGCTTTCTTT. It yields the protein CAWRRQGASEAFF. The full variable domain, its missing parts supplied by reference TRBV30 and TRBJ1-1, is SQTIHQWPATLVQPVGSPLSLECTVEGTSNPNLYWYRQAAGRGLQLLFYSVGIGQISSEVPQNLSASRPQDRQFILSSKKLLLSDSGFYLCAWRRQGASEAFFGQGTRLTVV.

This clone was seen a single time. The chain joins TRBV19 to TRBJ2-2; D unclear. The V gene lost 5 bases and the J gene lost 6 bases, with 7 bases spanning the gap. The CDR3 has 12 amino acids. The V gene's germline CDR1 is LNHDA and CDR2 SQIVND (reference sequence). The CDR3 protein is CASSFVSGELFF. CDR3 DNA: TGTGCCAGTAGTTTCGTGTCCGGGGAGCTGTTTTTT. Combining the CDR3 with reference TRBV19 and TRBJ2-2 gives the whole variable domain DGGITQSPKYLFRKEGQNVTLSCEQNLNHDAMYWYRQDPGQGLRLIYYSQIVNDFQKGDIAEGYSVSREKKESFPLTVTSAQKNPTAFYLCASSFVSGELFFGEGSRLTVL.

The chain joins TRBV19 to TRBJ1-1; D is unclear. The CDR3 has 14 amino acids. V was clipped by 5 bases and J by 4 bases, with 14 bases between them. CDR1 and CDR2 (germline): LNHDA, SQIVND (reference sequence). The CDR3 region has the DNA TGTGCCAGTAGTCCTCCGCCAGCAGGCACTGAAGCTTTCTTT. Its translation: CASSPPPAGTEAFF. Full variable domain (missing parts from reference TRBV19 and TRBJ1-1): DGGITQSPKYLFRKEGQNVTLSCEQNLNHDAMYWYRQDPGQGLRLIYYSQIVNDFQKGDIAEGYSVSREKKESFPLTVTSAQKNPTAFYLCASSPPPAGTEAFFGQGTRLTVV.

This clone has only one observation. The gene calls are TRBV5-4 and TRBJ1-1; D is possibly TRBD1 (6 bases). The CDR3 sequence is 13 residues long. V gave up 0 bases and J gave up 8 bases, with 11 bases separating them. CDR1 is SGHNT, CDR2 YYREEE, per germline (reference sequence). The CDR3 bases are TGTGCCAGCAGCTTGGTTAGGGGGGCCGAAGCTTTCTTT. Translated, it gives CASSLVRGAEAFF.

The chain uses TRBV29-1 and TRBJ1-1; no definite D call. There are 12 residues in the CDR3. The V gene lost 1 base and the J gene lost 2 bases, with 5 bases spanning the gap. Germline V CDR1 and CDR2: SQVTM, ANQGSEA. CDR3 nucleotide sequence: TGCAGCGTTGAAGCGGTAAACACTGAAGCTTTCTTT. Protein sequence: CSVEAVNTEAFF.

The J gene is TRBJ2-5, the V gene TRBV11-3; 11 nucleotides align to TRBD2. Per germline, CDR1 SGHNT and CDR2 YENEEA. With V trimmed by 1 base and J by 3 bases, 4 bases remained unmatched. The CDR3 has 16 amino acids. Here the CDR3 reads CASSLGGLAVEETQYF. CDR3 nucleotide sequence: TGTGCCAGCAGCTTAGGGGGACTAGCGGTCGAAGAGACCCAGTACTTC. Supplemented by reference TRBV11-3 and TRBJ2-5, the full variable domain reads EAGVVQSPRYKIIEKKQPVAFWCNPISGHNTLYWYLQNLGQGPELLIRYENEEAVDDSQLPKDRFSAERLKGVDSTLKIQPAELGDSAVYLCASSLGGLAVEETQYFGPGTRLLVL.

V is TRBV27 and J is TRBJ2-2; D is uncertain. This CDR3 contains 13 residues. The ends were cut back, 3 bases at V and 1 base at J, with 3 bases in the middle. Germline V CDR1 and CDR2: MNHEY, SMNVEV (reference sequence). The CDR3: CASSFLNTGELFF. CDR3 DNA: TGTGCCAGCAGTTTTCTGAACACCGGGGAGCTGTTTTTT.

The chain links TRBV9 to TRBJ2-7; 8 bases are shared with TRBD1. The CDR3 runs 16 residues. The V and J ends lost 6 bases and 2 bases, in that order; junction bases with no gene match: 13. The germline CDR1 and CDR2 sequences are SGDLS and YYNGEE. The CDR3 spells CASTRGGGQGTYEQYF. CDR3 bases: TGTGCCAGCACCCGAGGAGGTGGACAGGGAACCTACGAGCAGTACTTC.

The chain has TRBV6-6 and TRBJ2-3, with D unresolved. Looked up from germline, CDR1 is MNHNY and CDR2 is SVGAGI (reference sequence). Deletions cut 6 bases from V and 1 base from J, with 14 bases between. The CDR3 extends over 15 amino acids. The CDR3 DNA is TGTGCCAGCAGCCCAGTTTCAAGCGGCACAGATACGCAGTATTTT. Amino acids: CASSPVSSGTDTQYF.

A few counts support this clone. This rearrangement joins TRBV6-4 to TRBJ2-3; D unclear. Germline-derived CDR1 and CDR2 are MRHNA and SNTAGT. Trimming removed 2 bases at V and 1 base at J, with 10 bases between. The CDR3 has 15 residues. Written as DNA, the CDR3 is TGTGCCAGCAGTGACGGGCAGACGGGCACAGATACGCAGTATTTT. Protein: CASSDGQTGTDTQYF.

This clone was found once. J is TRBJ1-2 and V is TRBV29-1, with D hard to call. Per the germline V gene, CDR1 is SQVTM and CDR2 is ANQGSEA. The ends were cut back, 5 bases at V and 4 bases at J, with 14 bases in the middle. This CDR3 spans 13 amino acids. The CDR3 DNA follows: TGCAGCGTTAGGTCCGGGGTCCTCTATGGCTACACCTTC. Translated, it gives CSVRSGVLYGYTF.

The chain recombines TRBV9 with TRBJ1-1; D is unclear. CDR3 length equals 13 residues. Per the germline V gene, CDR1 is SGDLS and CDR2 is YYNGEE. The V and J ends lost 1 base and 8 bases respectively, with 12 bases between them. DNA of the CDR3: TGTGCCAGCAGCGTATTTGTATCAGCAGAAGCTTTCTTT. Its translation: CASSVFVSAEAFF.

This sequence joins TRBV16 and TRBJ1-6; TRBD1 might be the D (5 bases). V shed 4 bases and J shed 4 bases, with 17 bases lying between them. The CDR3 has 17 amino acids. Germline CDR1 is KGHSY and CDR2 is FQNENV. CDR3 protein: CASSPRRGNLYNSPLHF. The CDR3 nucleotides are TGTGCCAGCAGCCCCCGGAGGGGAAACTTGTATAATTCACCCCTCCACTTT.

This chain connects TRBV7-1 to TRBJ2-2; TRBD2 aligns across 8 bases. TRBV7-1 is annotated as an ORF whose role is uncertain. The CDR3 runs 15 residues. V lost 4 bases and J lost 6; bases outside the gene matches: 7. The CDR3 region is CASSLSGGAPGELFF. CDR3 DNA sequence: TGTGCCAGCAGCTTGTCCGGGGGGGCGCCCGGGGAGCTGTTTTTT.

This sequence joins TRBV5-8 and TRBJ2-5; possibly TRBD2 for D (7 bases). This CDR3 has 15 amino acids. Germline CDR1 SGHTS, CDR2 YDEGEE. V was trimmed by 3 bases and J by 5 bases, leaving 17 bases between them. The CDR3 is CASSSRRGGAETQYF. CDR3 bases: TGTGCCAGCAGCTCTCGCAGGGGAGGGGCTGAGACCCAGTACTTC.

This chain connects TRBV7-9 to TRBJ1-4; TRBD1 aligns across 7 bases. The CDR3 totals 19 residues. CDR1 is SEHNR, CDR2 FQNEAQ, per germline (reference sequence). With V trimmed by 4 bases and J by 6 bases, 20 bases remained unmatched. The CDR3 bases are TGTGCCAGCAGCTCCCCGGAGGGGGCAGGGGTGGGGGTACATGAAAAACTGTTTTTT. Translating gives CASSSPEGAGVGVHEKLFF.